These 13 T cell receptor beta chains were all obtained from the same sample, sequenced in a study of cytomegalovirus exposure and HLA in healthy donors. The study ran its PCR with 60 Vbeta and 13 Jbeta primers. Sequenced by immunoSEQ multiplex PCR; TCRdb stores in-frame clones only, minus some. The sample comprises under 250,000 clones, roughly 83% of which are singletons, and roughly 0.75% rests with the top ten. Sequencing input: PBMCs. The receptors were sampled from a boy aged 2-15 years in good health and CMV-seronegative.

The chain is built from TRBV19 and TRBJ1-1, with 10 bases aligning to TRBD1. Germline V gene data show CDR1 as LNHDA and CDR2 as SQIVND (reference sequence). Trimming at V came to 3 bases and at J to 4 bases, leaving 2 bases not matched to a gene. The CDR3 length is 14 residues. The chain's CDR3 is CASSIGTGVTEAFF. CDR3 DNA: TGTGCCAGTAGTATCGGGACAGGGGTCACTGAAGCTTTCTTT.

This rearrangement joins TRBV7-2 to TRBJ2-7; 8 bases are shared with TRBD2. The J segment lost 3 bases and the V segment lost 1 base, leaving 5 bases of the junction unmatched. This CDR3 has 15 amino acids. From germline, CDR1 is SGHTA and CDR2 FQGNSA. The CDR3 sequence is CASSLDRAGVYEQYF. CDR3 DNA sequence: TGTGCCAGCAGCTTAGATCGAGCGGGAGTCTACGAGCAGTACTTC.

The V call is TRBV9, the J call TRBJ1-3, with 10 bases fitting TRBD1. CDR3 length: 13 amino acids. Per germline, CDR1 SGDLS and CDR2 YYNGEE. Trimming at V came to 3 bases and at J to 8 bases, leaving 2 bases not matched to a gene. This CDR3 reads CASSGGTGDTIYF. The CDR3 DNA follows: TGTGCCAGCAGCGGCGGGACAGGGGACACCATATATTTT. Full variable domain (remainder filled in from reference TRBV9 and TRBJ1-3): DSGVTQTPKHLITATGQRVTLRCSPRSGDLSVYWYQQSLDQGLQFLIQYYNGEERAKGNILERFSAQQFPDLHSELNLSSLELGDSALYFCASSGGTGDTIYFGEGSWLTVV.

This clone was counted only a few times. V and J are TRBV5-1 and TRBJ1-3; D is ambiguous. V was cut by 3 bases and J by 0 bases, with 7 bases left in between. Germline-derived CDR1 and CDR2 are SGHRS and YFSETQ. The CDR3 length is 14 residues. Here the CDR3 reads CASSSETSGNTIYF. In DNA, the CDR3 is TGCGCCAGCAGCTCAGAAACCTCTGGAAACACCATATATTTT.

This clone was counted a few times. The chain employs TRBV6-5 and TRBJ1-1, with D hard to call. Germline CDR1 and CDR2: MNHEY and SVGAGI. This CDR3 comprises 14 residues. The V end lost 1 base, the J end lost 5 bases, and 11 bases lay between the germline ends. The CDR3 sequence is CASSYYEGKTEAFF. CDR3 bases: TGTGCCAGCAGTTACTATGAGGGAAAGACTGAAGCTTTCTTT.

The chain is built from TRBV11-2 and TRBJ2-2, with 8 bases lining up with TRBD1. The CDR3 runs to 15 residues. With 1 base clipped from V and 4 bases from J, the junction kept 2 bases outside the gene matches. Germline V lookup: CDR1 SGHAT, CDR2 FQNNGV. For the CDR3, the DNA is TGTGCCAGCAGCTTAGGGGACAGGAGCACCGGGGAGCTGTTTTTT. Translating gives CASSLGDRSTGELFF.

This sequence joins TRBV15 and TRBJ1-6, with 8 bases matching TRBD1. Trimming at V came to 4 bases and at J to 7 bases, leaving 6 bases not matched to a gene. Germline V gene data show CDR1 as LNHNV and CDR2 as YYDKDF (reference sequence). The CDR3 is 15 residues long. CDR3: CATSTRQGTNSPLHF. In DNA form, the CDR3 reads TGTGCCACCAGCACACGACAGGGGACCAATTCACCCCTCCACTTT.

The V call is TRBV4-2, the J call TRBJ1-2; D is unresolved. CDR1 LGHNA and CDR2 YNFKEQ come from the germline V gene. This CDR3 is built from 15 residues. Between the trimmed V and J ends, which lost 4 bases and 2 bases, there was a span of 14 bases. This CDR3 is CASSPVLAVNYGYTF. The CDR3 coding sequence is TGTGCCAGCAGCCCCGTGTTGGCTGTGAACTATGGCTACACCTTC.

The rearrangement joins TRBV30 to TRBJ2-5; D gene unclear. The DNA matches TRBJ2-7 better at its end, which makes the J call doubtful. Looked up from germline, CDR1 is GTSNPN and CDR2 is SVGIG (reference sequence). The CDR3 length is 13 residues. CDR3 DNA: TGTGCCTGGAGTGGAGTGCGAACCTACGAGCAGTACTTC. Protein product: CAWSGVRTYEQYF.

V usage is TRBV11-2 and J usage is TRBJ1-2; TRBD1 agrees at 9 bases. Germline V lookup: CDR1 SGHAT, CDR2 FQNNGV. The ends lost 1 base at V and 1 base at J; junction bases unmatched: 10. The CDR3 has 18 residues. The CDR3 spells CASSLGFRDRAFNYGYTF. CDR3 in DNA: TGTGCCAGCAGCTTAGGGTTCCGGGACAGGGCTTTTAACTATGGCTACACCTTC.

Only a few counts were recorded for this clone. The rearrangement joins TRBV19 to TRBJ2-5; 7 nucleotides align to TRBD1. The J call is in doubt because the DNA end fits TRBJ2-7 better. The V gene's germline CDR1 is LNHDA and CDR2 SQIVND (reference sequence). CDR3 length: 17 residues. The CDR3 protein is CASSIEATGNAAYEQYF. In nucleotides, the CDR3 is TGTGCCAGTAGTATAGAGGCGACAGGGAATGCAGCCTACGAGCAGTACTTC.

Remarks on this clone: The same CDR3 is also encoded by other DNA sequences in this sample. The rearrangement uses TRBV4-1 and TRBJ2-7, with D perhaps TRBD1 (6 bases). Trimming pared 3 bases from V and 2 bases from J, leaving 11 bases between. CDR1 is MGHRA and CDR2 is YSYEKL in the germline V gene. This CDR3 has 14 amino acids. The CDR3: CASSQSQGTYEQYF. The CDR3 DNA follows: TGCGCCAGCAGCCAGTCCCAGGGGACCTACGAGCAGTACTTC.

This clone was detected a few times. The chain combines TRBV9 with TRBJ2-1, with 8 nucleotides matching TRBD2. The germline gives CDR1 SGDLS, CDR2 YYNGEE. The trim removed 0 bases at V and 1 base at J, leaving 6 bases unmatched. This CDR3 is 17 amino acids long. The CDR3 bases are TGTGCCAGCAGCGTAGAAGGTAGCGGGGCATCCTACAATGAGCAGTTCTTC. Amino acids: CASSVEGSGASYNEQFF.